The T cell receptor beta chain described here comes from a study of blood T cell repertoires in COVID-19. About the study: Acute and convalescent COVID-19 samples came from the United States, Italy and Spain. T cells, B-cell-depleted T cells, or PBMCs provided the cDNA or gDNA that served as material.

Germline V CDR1 and CDR2: SGHVS, FQNEAQ. The V gene end was trimmed by 1 base and the J gene end by 3 bases; junction bases not matched to a gene: 4. The CDR3 is 16 residues long. Original handling: The authors estimated nucleated cell counts from reference gene primer amplification. Assay used: immunoSEQ multiplex PCR; TCRdb lists only in-frame clones, some missing. Clone size and the V and J calls come from that table; the DNA yielded D and trimming. The data contain some 25,000 clones, approximately 77% of them singletons. Material: peripheral blood. This sequence joins TRBV7-8 and TRBJ2-2; TRBD2 aligns across 8 bases. This sequence was found in a human donor in a cohort sampled during active COVID-19. As DNA, the CDR3 is TGTGCCAGCAGCTTAGTGACTAGCGAGTACACCGGGGAGCTGTTTTTT. Translating it yields CASSLVTSEYTGELFF.